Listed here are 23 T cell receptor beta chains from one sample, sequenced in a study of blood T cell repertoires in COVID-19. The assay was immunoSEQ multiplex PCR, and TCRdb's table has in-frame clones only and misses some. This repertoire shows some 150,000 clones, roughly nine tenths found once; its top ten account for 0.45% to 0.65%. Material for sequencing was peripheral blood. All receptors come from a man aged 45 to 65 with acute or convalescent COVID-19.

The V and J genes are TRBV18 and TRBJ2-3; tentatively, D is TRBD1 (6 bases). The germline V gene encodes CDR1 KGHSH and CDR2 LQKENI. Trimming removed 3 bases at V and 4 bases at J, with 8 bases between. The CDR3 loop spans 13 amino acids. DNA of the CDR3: TGTGCCAGCTCACCGCAGGGGTCAGATACGCAGTATTTT. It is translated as CASSPQGSDTQYF.

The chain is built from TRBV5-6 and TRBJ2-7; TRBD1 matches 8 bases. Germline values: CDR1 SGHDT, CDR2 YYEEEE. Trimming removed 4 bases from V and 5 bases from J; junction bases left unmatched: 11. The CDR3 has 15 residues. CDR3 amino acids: CASSLLDRARNEQYF. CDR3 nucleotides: TGTGCCAGCAGCCTACTGGACAGGGCTCGGAACGAGCAGTACTTC. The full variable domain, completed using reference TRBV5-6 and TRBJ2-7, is DAGVTQSPTHLIKTRGQQVTLRCSPKSGHDTVSWYQQALGQGPQFIFQYYEEEERQRGNFPDRFSGHQFPNYSSELNVNALLLGDSALYLCASSLLDRARNEQYFGPGTRLTVT.

In nucleotides, the CDR3 is TGTGCCAGCAGTCAGATCTCTGGAAACACCATATATTTT. Translation: CASSQISGNTIYF. This sequence joins TRBV6-5 and TRBJ1-3; D is uncertain. V lost 5 bases and J 0 bases, leaving 5 bases between the germline ends. CDR1 and CDR2 (germline): MNHEY, SVGAGI. The CDR3 is made up of 13 amino acids.

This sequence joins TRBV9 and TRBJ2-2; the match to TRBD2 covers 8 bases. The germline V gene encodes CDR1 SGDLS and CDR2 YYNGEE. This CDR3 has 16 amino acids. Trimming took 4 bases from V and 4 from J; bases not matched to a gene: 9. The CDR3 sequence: CASSYNGRAPTGELFF. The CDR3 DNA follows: TGTGCCAGCAGCTACAACGGGAGGGCCCCCACCGGGGAGCTGTTTTTT.

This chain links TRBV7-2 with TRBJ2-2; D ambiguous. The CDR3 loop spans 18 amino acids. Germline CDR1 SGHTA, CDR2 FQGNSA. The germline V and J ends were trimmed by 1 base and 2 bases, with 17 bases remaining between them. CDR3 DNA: TGTGCCAGCAGCTTAGAAGTAATTGGGCAGCTAAACACCGGGGAGCTGTTTTTT. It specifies CASSLEVIGQLNTGELFF.

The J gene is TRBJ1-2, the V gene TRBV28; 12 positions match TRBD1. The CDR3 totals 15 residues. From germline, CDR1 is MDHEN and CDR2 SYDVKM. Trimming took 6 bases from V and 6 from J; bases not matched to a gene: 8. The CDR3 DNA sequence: TGTGCCAGCAGATACCGGGACAGGGGGCATCATGGCTACACCTTC. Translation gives CASRYRDRGHHGYTF.

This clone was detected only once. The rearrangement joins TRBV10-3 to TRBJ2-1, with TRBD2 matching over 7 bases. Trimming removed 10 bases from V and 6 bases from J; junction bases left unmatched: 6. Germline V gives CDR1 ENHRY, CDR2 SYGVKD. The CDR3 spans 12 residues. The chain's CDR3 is CATLTSSNEQFF. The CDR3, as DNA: TGTGCCACCTTGACTAGCTCCAATGAGCAGTTCTTC.

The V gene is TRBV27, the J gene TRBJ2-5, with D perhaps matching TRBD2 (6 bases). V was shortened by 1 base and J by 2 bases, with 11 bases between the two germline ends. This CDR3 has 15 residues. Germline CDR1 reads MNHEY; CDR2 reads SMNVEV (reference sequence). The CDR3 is CASSLYFRGQETQYF. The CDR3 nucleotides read TGTGCCAGCAGTTTATATTTCCGGGGGCAAGAGACCCAGTACTTC.

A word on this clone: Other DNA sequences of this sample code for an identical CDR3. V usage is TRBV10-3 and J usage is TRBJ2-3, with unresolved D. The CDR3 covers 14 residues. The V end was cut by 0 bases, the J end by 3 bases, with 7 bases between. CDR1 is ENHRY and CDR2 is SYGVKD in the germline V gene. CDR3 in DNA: TGTGCCATCAGTGAGTCTGGAGCGACAGATACGCAGTATTTT. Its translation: CAISESGATDTQYF.

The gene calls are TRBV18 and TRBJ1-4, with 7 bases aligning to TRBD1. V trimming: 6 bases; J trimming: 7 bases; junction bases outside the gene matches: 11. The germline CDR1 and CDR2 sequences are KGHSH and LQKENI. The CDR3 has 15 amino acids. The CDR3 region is CASSSGQIEIEKLFF. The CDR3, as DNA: TGTGCCAGCTCCTCGGGACAGATTGAAATTGAAAAACTGTTTTTT. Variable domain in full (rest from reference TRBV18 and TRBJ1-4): NAGVMQNPRHLVRRRGQEARLRCSPMKGHSHVYWYRQLPEEGLKFMVYLQKENIIDESGMPKERFSAEFPKEGPSILRIQQVVRGDSAAYFCASSSGQIEIEKLFFGSGTQLSVL.

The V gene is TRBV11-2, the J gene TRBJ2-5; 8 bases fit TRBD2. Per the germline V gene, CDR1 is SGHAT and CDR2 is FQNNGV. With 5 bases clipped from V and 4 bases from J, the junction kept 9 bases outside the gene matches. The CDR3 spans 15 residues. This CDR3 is CASSLGGVGAETQYF. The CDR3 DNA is TGTGCCAGCAGCCTCGGGGGGGTGGGGGCAGAGACCCAGTACTTC.

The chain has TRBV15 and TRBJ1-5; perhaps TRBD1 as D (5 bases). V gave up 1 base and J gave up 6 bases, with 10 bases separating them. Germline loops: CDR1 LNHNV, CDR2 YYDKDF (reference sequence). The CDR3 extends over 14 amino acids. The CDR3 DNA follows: TGTGCCACCAGCAGAGGTGGGGGGAGTCAGCCCCAGCATTTT. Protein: CATSRGGGSQPQHF.

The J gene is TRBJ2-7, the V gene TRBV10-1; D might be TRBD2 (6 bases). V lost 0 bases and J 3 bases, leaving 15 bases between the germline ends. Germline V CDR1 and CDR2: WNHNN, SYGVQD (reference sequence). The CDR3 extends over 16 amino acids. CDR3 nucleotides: TGCGCCAGCAGTGAGTCGGAGACCGCGGGATACTACGAGCAGTACTTC. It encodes CASSESETAGYYEQYF.

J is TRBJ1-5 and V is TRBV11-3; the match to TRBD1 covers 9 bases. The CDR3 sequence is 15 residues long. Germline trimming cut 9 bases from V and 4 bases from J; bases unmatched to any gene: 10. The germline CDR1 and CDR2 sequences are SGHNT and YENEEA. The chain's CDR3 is CARGWTGALNQPQHF. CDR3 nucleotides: TGTGCCAGGGGGTGGACAGGGGCCCTGAATCAGCCCCAGCATTTT.

The CDR3 bases are TGTGCCAGCAGTTACGGTGCGGGAGGGCCCCTCGAGCAGTTCTTC. This gives the protein CASSYGAGGPLEQFF. V usage is TRBV6-6 and J usage is TRBJ2-1; 9 bases are a match to TRBD2. Germline assignment: CDR1 MNHNY and CDR2 SVGAGI (reference sequence). Trimming cost V 2 bases and J 10 bases; bases outside gene matches: 9. The CDR3 sequence is 15 residues long.

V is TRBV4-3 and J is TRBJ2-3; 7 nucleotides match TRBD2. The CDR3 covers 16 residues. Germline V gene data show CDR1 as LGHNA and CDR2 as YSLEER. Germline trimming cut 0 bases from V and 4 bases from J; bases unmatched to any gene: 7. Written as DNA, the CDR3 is TGCGCCAGCAGCCAAGATGTCCTAGCGGTCTCAGATACGCAGTATTTT. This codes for CASSQDVLAVSDTQYF.

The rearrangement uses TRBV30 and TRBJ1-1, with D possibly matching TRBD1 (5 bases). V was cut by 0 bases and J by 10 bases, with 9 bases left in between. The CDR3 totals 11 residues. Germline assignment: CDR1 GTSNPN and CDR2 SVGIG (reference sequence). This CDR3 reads CAWSVRGGAFF. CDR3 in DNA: TGTGCCTGGAGTGTACGGGGGGGAGCTTTCTTT.

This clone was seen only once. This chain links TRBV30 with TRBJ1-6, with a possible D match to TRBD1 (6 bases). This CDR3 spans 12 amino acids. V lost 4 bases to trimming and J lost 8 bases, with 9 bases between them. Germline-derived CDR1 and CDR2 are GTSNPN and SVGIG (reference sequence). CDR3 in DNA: TGTGCCTGGACAGGGGAGTATTCACCCCTCCACTTT. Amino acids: CAWTGEYSPLHF.

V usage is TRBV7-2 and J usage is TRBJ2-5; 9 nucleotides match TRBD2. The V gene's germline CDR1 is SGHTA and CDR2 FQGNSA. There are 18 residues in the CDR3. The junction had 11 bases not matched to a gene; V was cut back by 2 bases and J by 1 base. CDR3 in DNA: TGTGCCAGCAGCTTAACCAGCGGGGGGACAAGCTTCCAAGAGACCCAGTACTTC. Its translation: CASSLTSGGTSFQETQYF.

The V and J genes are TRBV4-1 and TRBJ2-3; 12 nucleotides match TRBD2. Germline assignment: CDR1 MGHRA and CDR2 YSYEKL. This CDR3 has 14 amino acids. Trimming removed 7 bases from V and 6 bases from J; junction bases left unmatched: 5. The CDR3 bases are TGCGCCAGCACAAGACTAGCGGGGGATGATACGCAGTATTTT. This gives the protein CASTRLAGDDTQYF.

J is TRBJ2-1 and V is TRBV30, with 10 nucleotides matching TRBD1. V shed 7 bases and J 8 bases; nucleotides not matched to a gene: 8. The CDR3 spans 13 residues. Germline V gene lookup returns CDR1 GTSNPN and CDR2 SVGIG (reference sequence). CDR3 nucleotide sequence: TGTGCCTCCCGGGACAGGGGCTGGGATGAGCAGTTCTTC. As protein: CASRDRGWDEQFF.

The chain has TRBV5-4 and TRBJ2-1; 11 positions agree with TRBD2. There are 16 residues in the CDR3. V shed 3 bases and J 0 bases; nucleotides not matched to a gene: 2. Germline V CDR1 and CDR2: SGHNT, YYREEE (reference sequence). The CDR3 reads CASSSLAGGSYNEQFF. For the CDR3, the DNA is TGTGCCAGCAGCTCGCTAGCGGGAGGCTCCTACAATGAGCAGTTCTTC.

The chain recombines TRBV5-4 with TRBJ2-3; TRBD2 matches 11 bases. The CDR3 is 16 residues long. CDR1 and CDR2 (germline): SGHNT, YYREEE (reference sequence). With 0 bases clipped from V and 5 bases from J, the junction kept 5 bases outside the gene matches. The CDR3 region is CASSLVIAGGKDTQYF. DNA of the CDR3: TGTGCCAGCAGCTTGGTTATAGCGGGAGGGAAAGATACGCAGTATTTT.